This TCR beta chain was captured by sequencing in a study of CD8 T cells in Susac syndrome. Regarding the study as a whole: As the study acknowledged, the number of individuals in its TCR sequencing and HLA analysis was relatively small.

With random hexamers, reverse transcription was performed on roughly 0.5 to 1 ug of RNA. One entry per CDR3 protein, called by TCRdb with MiXCR from the immunoSEQ multiplex PCR reads. The sample includes about 200,000 distinct CDR3 sequences, around 95% seen only once; the top ten take 0.082%. For this clonotype: The antigen is not known.

CD8+ and CD4+ blood T cells underwent TCR beta sequencing. The CD8+ and CD4+ T cells were negatively isolated, with the TEMRA cells enriched by FACS. The ends were cut back, 0 bases at V and 7 bases at J, with 12 bases in the middle. This CDR3 has 14 residues. CDR1 is LGHDT and CDR2 is YNNKEL in the germline V gene (reference sequence). This clonotype was sampled from a human donor with multiple sclerosis. Sequenced input: CD4+ T cells from PBMCs. The chain uses TRBV3-1 and TRBJ1-2; D possibly corresponds to TRBD1 (5 bases). DNA of the CDR3: TGTGCCAGCAGCCAAGAACCAGGGAGCGGTGGCTACACCTTC. As protein: CASSQEPGSGGYTF.